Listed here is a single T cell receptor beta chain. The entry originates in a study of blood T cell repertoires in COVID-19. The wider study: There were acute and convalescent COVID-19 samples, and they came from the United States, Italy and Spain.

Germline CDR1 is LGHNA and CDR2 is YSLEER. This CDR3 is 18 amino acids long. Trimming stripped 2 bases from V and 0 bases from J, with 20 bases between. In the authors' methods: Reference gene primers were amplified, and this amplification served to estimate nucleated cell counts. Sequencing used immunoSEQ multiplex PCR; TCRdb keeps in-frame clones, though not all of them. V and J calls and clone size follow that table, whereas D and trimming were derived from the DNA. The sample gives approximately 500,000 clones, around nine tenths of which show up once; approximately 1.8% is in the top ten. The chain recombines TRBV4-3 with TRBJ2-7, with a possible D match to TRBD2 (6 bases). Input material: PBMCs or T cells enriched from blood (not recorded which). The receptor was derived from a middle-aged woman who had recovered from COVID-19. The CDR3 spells CASSQRTLGQGLSYEQYF. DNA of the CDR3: TGCGCCAGCAGCCAACGCACCCTGGGGCAGGGACTCTCCTACGAGCAGTACTTC.